The next 32 T cell receptor beta chains were all read from a single sample in a study of cytomegalovirus exposure and HLA in healthy donors. PCR amplification relied on 60 Vbeta primers (plus 13 Jbeta primers). The assay was immunoSEQ multiplex PCR, and TCRdb's table has in-frame clones only and misses some. The repertoire holds approximately 120,000 clones, with roughly 77% as singletons. What was sequenced was PBMCs. These receptors were obtained from a man aged 18 to 35 in good health and CMV-seronegative.

This chain uses TRBV19 with TRBJ2-3; a possible D gene is TRBD2 (6 bases). Trimming took 0 bases from V and 2 from J, leaving 15 bases between them. CDR1 and CDR2 from the germline V gene are LNHDA and SQIVND (reference sequence). This CDR3 comprises 17 residues. The CDR3 loop is CASSIDLGGFNTDTQYF. The CDR3 DNA is TGTGCCAGTAGTATAGATCTCGGGGGTTTCAACACAGATACGCAGTATTTT. Supplemented by reference TRBV19 and TRBJ2-3, the full variable domain reads DGGITQSPKYLFRKEGQNVTLSCEQNLNHDAMYWYRQDPGQGLRLIYYSQIVNDFQKGDIAEGYSVSREKKESFPLTVTSAQKNPTAFYLCASSIDLGGFNTDTQYFGPGTRLTVL.

The chain joins TRBV5-1 to TRBJ2-2; maybe TRBD1 (6 bases). V gave up 8 bases and J gave up 3 bases, with 11 bases separating them. Germline V lookup: CDR1 SGHRS, CDR2 YFSETQ. This CDR3 contains 13 residues. This chain's CDR3 is CASVEGDTGELFF. In DNA, the CDR3 is TGCGCCAGTGTCGAGGGGGACACCGGGGAGCTGTTTTTT.

The gene calls are TRBV14 and TRBJ2-3; 9 positions match TRBD2. Trimming removed 5 bases from V and 2 bases from J; junction bases left unmatched: 5. From germline, CDR1 is SGHDN and CDR2 FVKESK. The CDR3 has 15 residues. The CDR3 sequence: CASSLIAGATDTQYF. The CDR3, as DNA: TGTGCCAGCAGCTTAATAGCGGGGGCCACAGATACGCAGTATTTT.

The chain couples TRBV5-6 to TRBJ2-3; D perhaps matches TRBD1 (6 bases). Trimming pared 4 bases from V and 2 bases from J, leaving 11 bases between. The CDR3 totals 14 residues. Germline CDR1 is SGHDT and CDR2 is YYEEEE. This CDR3 reads CASSPGHSTDTQYF. The CDR3 coding sequence is TGTGCCAGCAGCCCGGGACATTCCACAGATACGCAGTATTTT.

V usage is TRBV4-1 and J usage is TRBJ1-6, with TRBD1 matching over 7 bases. The CDR3 runs to 15 residues. The germline CDR1 and CDR2 sequences are MGHRA and YSYEKL. V gave up 5 bases and J gave up 9 bases; unmatched junction bases: 10. The CDR3 reads CASSDRVGFGSPLHF. The DNA for the CDR3 is TGCGCCAGCAGCGACAGGGTTGGTTTCGGTTCACCCCTCCACTTT.

Remarks on this clone: In the same sample, other DNA sequences code for this CDR3. This chain links TRBV27 with TRBJ1-3; 10 positions match TRBD1. With V trimmed by 6 bases and J by 1 base, 3 bases remained unmatched. CDR3 size: 15 residues. Germline V gene sequence: CDR1 MNHEY, CDR2 SMNVEV (reference sequence). The CDR3 here is CASRGQGVSGNTIYF. The CDR3 DNA reads as TGTGCCAGCAGAGGACAGGGGGTGTCTGGAAACACCATATATTTT.

V usage is TRBV6-6 and J usage is TRBJ1-2; TRBD1 matches 10 bases. This CDR3 spans 14 amino acids. Germline V gene lookup returns CDR1 MNHNY and CDR2 SVGAGI (reference sequence). V gave up 5 bases and J gave up 4 bases; unmatched junction bases: 4. CDR3 DNA: TGTGCCAGCAGTATGACAGGGGGCGGCTATGGCTACACCTTC. Its translation: CASSMTGGGYGYTF.

Comments on this clone: Additional DNA sequences in this sample encode the identical CDR3. The chain couples TRBV6-5 to TRBJ1-1; TRBD1 matches 7 bases. V trimming: 5 bases; J trimming: 4 bases; junction bases outside the gene matches: 10. The CDR3 spans 15 residues. The germline CDR1 and CDR2 sequences are MNHEY and SVGAGI. The CDR3 DNA is TGTGCCAGCAGTCCCGGAGGGGGCTTGGGCACTGAAGCTTTCTTT. Encoded protein: CASSPGGGLGTEAFF.

V and J are TRBV7-2 and TRBJ1-1; D is unresolved. There are 14 residues in the CDR3. Trimming removed 0 bases from V and 4 bases from J, with 9 bases in between. The germline CDR1 and CDR2 sequences are SGHTA and FQGNSA. The CDR3 DNA sequence: TGTGCCAGCAGCTTAGCGCTGCGGAGCACTGAAGCTTTCTTT. This encodes CASSLALRSTEAFF.

The chain employs TRBV11-2 and TRBJ1-1; D possibly corresponds to TRBD1 (6 bases). Trimming shortened V by 1 base and J by 6 bases, and 9 bases separated the two germline ends. From germline, CDR1 is SGHAT and CDR2 FQNNGV. The CDR3 is 13 residues long. In nucleotides, the CDR3 is TGTGCCAGCAGCTTAGTGGGGGGGCCTGAAGCTTTCTTT. It translates to CASSLVGGPEAFF. Looking up the rest from reference TRBV11-2 and TRBJ1-1 gives the full variable domain: EAGVAQSPRYKIIEKRQSVAFWCNPISGHATLYWYQQILGQGPKLLIQFQNNGVVDDSQLPKDRFSAERLKGVDSTLKIQPAKLEDSAVYLCASSLVGGPEAFFGQGTRLTVV.

Here the CDR3 DNA reads TGTGCCAGCAGCTTCCCGGGGGGCCGTTCTGAGCAGTTCTTC. It encodes CASSFPGGRSEQFF. The V and J genes are TRBV7-9 and TRBJ2-1, with a weak D call TRBD2 (7 bases). The CDR3 covers 14 residues. V shed 3 bases and J shed 9 bases, with 15 bases lying between them. The germline gives CDR1 SEHNR, CDR2 FQNEAQ (reference sequence).

This chain uses TRBV6-1 with TRBJ2-3; 11 positions agree with TRBD2. V shed 0 bases and J 3 bases; nucleotides not matched to a gene: 8. The CDR3 sequence is 18 residues long. Looked up from germline, CDR1 is MNHNS and CDR2 is SASEGT. The CDR3: CASSEALIAGGQTDTQYF. In DNA, the CDR3 is TGTGCCAGCAGTGAAGCGCTGATAGCGGGGGGGCAGACAGATACGCAGTATTTT.

The genes are TRBV25-1 and TRBJ1-1, with 9 bases that match TRBD1. The junction had 4 bases not matched to a gene; V was cut back by 4 bases and J by 7 bases. In germline, CDR1 is MGHDK, CDR2 SYGVNS. The CDR3 is made up of 13 amino acids. CDR3 loop: CASSVTGGLEAFF. The CDR3 nucleotides read TGTGCCAGCAGTGTTACAGGGGGCCTTGAAGCTTTCTTT.

CDR3 in amino acids: CASSTRRANYGYTF. The CDR3 nucleotides read TGTGCCAGCAGCACCCGTCGGGCTAACTATGGCTACACCTTC. V and J are TRBV27 and TRBJ1-2; D call uncertain. CDR3 size: 14 residues. The germline V gene has CDR1 MNHEY and CDR2 SMNVEV (reference sequence). The V end lost 6 bases, the J end lost 0 bases, and 11 bases lay between the germline ends.

The chain couples TRBV5-1 to TRBJ2-3; possible D gene TRBD1, 6 bases. V gave up 0 bases and J gave up 0 bases, with 23 bases separating them. The CDR3 runs 20 residues. Germline CDR1 and CDR2: SGHRS and YFSETQ. Written as DNA, the CDR3 is TGCGCCAGCAGCTTGGGGGGGCTCTCCATGTTATTGACTAGCACAGATACGCAGTATTTT. Its protein is CASSLGGLSMLLTSTDTQYF.

The chain uses TRBV7-6 and TRBJ2-2; D is ambiguous. Trimming shortened V by 1 base and J by 5 bases, and 14 bases separated the two germline ends. The CDR3 runs 16 residues. Germline-derived CDR1 and CDR2 are SGHVS and FNYEAQ. The CDR3 region is CASSLDVTIITGELFF. The CDR3 region has the DNA TGTGCCAGCAGCTTAGACGTGACAATCATAACCGGGGAGCTGTTTTTT. Together with reference TRBV7-6 and TRBJ2-2, the CDR3 gives the full variable domain: GAGVSQSPRYKVTKRGQDVALRCDPISGHVSLYWYRQALGQGPEFLTYFNYEAQQDKSGLPNDRFSAERPEGSISTLTIQRTEQRDSAMYRCASSLDVTIITGELFFGEGSRLTVL.

The chain combines TRBV7-9 with TRBJ2-1; 8 bases fit TRBD1. The CDR3 is 15 amino acids. Germline values: CDR1 SEHNR, CDR2 FQNEAQ (reference sequence). Trimming at V came to 7 bases and at J to 8 bases, leaving 13 bases not matched to a gene. Here the CDR3 reads CASTLGAGGQDEQFF. CDR3 nucleotides: TGTGCCAGCACCCTAGGGGCAGGGGGCCAGGATGAGCAGTTCTTC.

The DNA for the CDR3 is TGCGCCAGCAGCCAAGGGTTAGTGAGCTCCTACGAGCAGTACTTC. This codes for CASSQGLVSSYEQYF. The gene calls are TRBV4-1 and TRBJ2-7, with D hard to call. The V end lost 1 base, the J end lost 0 bases, and 10 bases lay between the germline ends. This CDR3 is built from 15 residues. CDR1 and CDR2 from the germline V gene are MGHRA and YSYEKL.

The V gene is TRBV29-1, the J gene TRBJ2-4, with TRBD1 matching over 10 bases. J gave up 8 bases and V 1 base, and 2 bases lay outside the gene matches. The CDR3 spans 13 residues. The V gene's germline CDR1 is SQVTM and CDR2 ANQGSEA. CDR3 region: CSVEGQGADIQYF. The DNA of the CDR3 is TGCAGCGTTGAAGGACAGGGGGCGGACATTCAGTACTTC.

The chain couples TRBV7-2 to TRBJ1-2, with TRBD1 as a possible D gene (6 bases). CDR3 size: 13 residues. Germline lookup yields CDR1 SGHTA and CDR2 FQGNSA. Deletions cut 5 bases from V and 8 bases from J, with 15 bases between. The CDR3 reads CASSQTGDGGYTF. The CDR3 DNA follows: TGTGCCAGCAGCCAGACAGGCGACGGGGGCTACACCTTC.

The V and J genes are TRBV2 and TRBJ2-3; 9 bases are shared with TRBD2. Germline V gene data show CDR1 as SNHLY and CDR2 as FYNNEI. This CDR3 is 14 amino acids long. V was pared by 7 bases and J by 1 base, with 3 bases of the junction left unmatched. The DNA of the CDR3 is TGTGCCAGCACTTTAGCGGGGGGCACAGATACGCAGTATTTT. It yields the protein CASTLAGGTDTQYF.

The chain is built from TRBV15 and TRBJ1-2; D gene ambiguous. Germline loops: CDR1 LNHNV, CDR2 YYDKDF (reference sequence). V shed 2 bases and J shed 8 bases, with 18 bases lying between them. The CDR3 has 15 amino acids. DNA for the CDR3: TGTGCCACCAGCAGATCGGTTTCCACCGGCGGGGGCTACACCTTC. It translates to CATSRSVSTGGGYTF.

The chain links TRBV6-6 to TRBJ2-7; 9 bases are a match to TRBD1. V shed 7 bases and J 2 bases; nucleotides not matched to a gene: 3. The CDR3 sequence is 13 residues long. Looked up from germline, CDR1 is MNHNY and CDR2 is SVGAGI (reference sequence). CDR3 loop: CASMDRGAYEQYF. The CDR3 bases are TGTGCCAGCATGGACAGGGGAGCCTACGAGCAGTACTTC.

In its sample, this clone was seen a few times. The rearrangement joins TRBV11-2 to TRBJ2-7; 10 nucleotides align to TRBD1. This CDR3 spans 13 amino acids. V lost 5 bases to trimming and J lost 3 bases; unmatched junction nucleotides: 1. The germline V gene has CDR1 SGHAT and CDR2 FQNNGV. CDR3 sequence: CASSRTGGYEQYF. The CDR3 nucleotides are TGTGCCAGCAGCCGGACAGGGGGCTACGAGCAGTACTTC.

The chain joins TRBV13 to TRBJ1-2; the match to TRBD1 covers 7 bases. The V gene end was trimmed by 5 bases and the J gene end by 6 bases; junction bases not matched to a gene: 18. The CDR3 loop spans 17 amino acids. From germline, CDR1 is PRHDT and CDR2 FYEKMQ (reference sequence). CDR3 sequence reads: CASSTEEGAAIWDGYTF. CDR3 in DNA: TGTGCCAGCAGCACCGAAGAGGGGGCGGCCATTTGGGATGGCTACACCTTC.

The chain recombines TRBV4-1 with TRBJ2-7, with 7 positions matching TRBD1. The germline gives CDR1 MGHRA, CDR2 YSYEKL. The ends lost 0 bases at V and 3 bases at J; junction bases unmatched: 14. The CDR3 runs to 18 residues. CDR3 coding DNA: TGCGCCAGCAGCCAAGATCCACGGGACAGCGCTACCGTCTACGAGCAGTACTTC. Translation: CASSQDPRDSATVYEQYF.

The chain couples TRBV25-1 to TRBJ2-4; weak D call: TRBD2 (6 bases). This CDR3 contains 13 residues. Germline CDR1 reads MGHDK; CDR2 reads SYGVNS. V was trimmed by 7 bases and J by 5 bases, leaving 12 bases between them. CDR3 coding DNA: TGTGCCAGCAAGGTTAGCGGCCAAAACATTCAGTACTTC. It yields the protein CASKVSGQNIQYF.

The rearrangement joins TRBV6-6 to TRBJ2-7, with 11 bases aligning to TRBD2. The germline V gene has CDR1 MNHNY and CDR2 SVGAGI (reference sequence). The CDR3 spans 15 residues. V was clipped by 0 bases and J by 6 bases; unmatched bases: 4. CDR3 DNA sequence: TGTGCCAGCAGTTACTCTAGCGGGGGGGCAACCGAGCAGTACTTC. This gives the protein CASSYSSGGATEQYF.

This clone was detected only a few times. J is TRBJ2-7 and V is TRBV7-8; 8 bases match TRBD2. Germline V CDR1 and CDR2: SGHVS, FQNEAQ. J gave up 6 bases and V 2 bases, and 6 bases lay outside the gene matches. CDR3 length: 14 residues. This CDR3 is CASSLIGGASEQYF. The CDR3, as DNA: TGTGCCAGCAGCTTAATCGGGGGGGCCTCCGAGCAGTACTTC.

This clone was detected once. The chain recombines TRBV28 with TRBJ2-7, with unresolved D. Germline V gene data show CDR1 as MDHEN and CDR2 as SYDVKM. This CDR3 region has 12 residues. Trimming removed 2 bases at V and 2 bases at J, with 4 bases between. DNA of the CDR3: TGTGCCAGCAGTTTAGTAACCTACGAGCAGTACTTC. As protein: CASSLVTYEQYF.

V usage is TRBV5-1 and J usage is TRBJ1-1; D possibly corresponds to TRBD1 (6 bases). Deletions cut 0 bases from V and 7 bases from J, with 10 bases between. The CDR3 is 13 residues long. Germline V CDR1 and CDR2: SGHRS, YFSETQ. The CDR3 sequence: CASSLAEGDEAFF. DNA of the CDR3: TGCGCCAGCAGCTTGGCCGAGGGGGATGAAGCTTTCTTT.

The chain joins TRBV5-4 to TRBJ1-1; no firm D call. CDR1 and CDR2 from the germline V gene are SGHNT and YYREEE (reference sequence). This CDR3 spans 11 amino acids. Trimming stripped 3 bases from V and 7 bases from J, with 7 bases between. The CDR3 nucleotides read TGTGCCAGCAGCTCCCGGGTTGAAGCTTTCTTT. Its translation is CASSSRVEAFF.